This T cell receptor (beta chain) was sequenced for a study of blood T cell repertoires in COVID-19. The CDR3 has 16 residues. Germline V gene data show CDR1 as KGHDR and CDR2 as SFDVKD. V was cut by 3 bases and J by 4 bases, with 15 bases left in between. Seattle patients were enrolled while actively infected and followed longitudinally. Here immunoSEQ multiplex PCR was the method, and the copy in TCRdb shows in-frame clones only, minus some. The sample yields more than 9,500 clones, approximately 70% seen once. The receptor comes from a man aged 60 to 75 with COVID-19, enrolled during active disease. The sequenced sample was peripheral blood. The chain joins TRBV24-1 to TRBJ2-1; a possible D gene is TRBD1 (6 bases). CDR3 residues: CATSDPRGGIYNEQFF. CDR3 nucleotide sequence: TGTGCCACCAGTGATCCCAGGGGTGGGATTTACAATGAGCAGTTCTTC.